The clone carrying this T cell receptor beta chain has at least ten counts. Its target is unknown. Arm-PCR with iRepertoire HTBI primers amplified the CDR3 regions for these TCR beta libraries. As handled by the study authors: Sequenced samples collectively carried roughly 63 TRBV and 14 to 15 TRBJ segments. TCRdb reprocessed the multiplex PCR reads via MiXCR and lists one record per CDR3 protein. It is TCRdb's table, rather than the study itself, that gives the V and J calls and clone size. This table has under 250,000 distinct CDR3 sequences, roughly 21% appearing once. Time point reported: newly diagnosed GD, antithyroid drugs for less than 3 months. PBMC RNA was the source of the TCR library. This specimen comes from a study of regulatory T cells in long-lasting Graves disease. Whole-study findings and limits: Repertoires from persistent disease leaned toward TRBV28, TRBJ1-2 and TRBJ2-5. Limited samples may have lowered accuracy.

CDR1 is ENHRY and CDR2 is SYGVKD in the germline V gene. CDR3 length: 14 amino acids. Trimming left V 10 bases short and J 2 bases short, with 15 bases between. The chain joins TRBV10-3 to TRBJ1-5; D is ambiguous. This receptor was obtained from a female donor with Graves disease. Material: peripheral blood mononuclear cells (PBMCs), obtained at new diagnosis, from a patient treated with antithyroid drugs. As DNA, the CDR3 is TGTGCCAGCGGGAAGTCGATTGGCAATCAGCCCCAGCATTTT. This codes for CASGKSIGNQPQHF.